The 9 T cell receptor beta chains listed next were all sequenced from one sample in a study of cytomegalovirus exposure and HLA in healthy donors. PCR used 60 Vbeta primers and 13 Jbeta primers. Using immunoSEQ multiplex PCR, the repertoire was profiled, and TCRdb retains in-frame clones only, with some absent. The sample shows some 130,000 clones, approximately 80% of them seen only once. The sample comprised PBMCs. All receptors come from a man aged 30-40 years in good health and CMV-seronegative.

This clone appeared a single time. The rearrangement links TRBV13 to TRBJ2-3, with D possibly matching TRBD2 (6 bases). Trimming stripped 4 bases from V and 3 bases from J, with 8 bases between. This CDR3 spans 13 amino acids. Germline V gene lookup returns CDR1 PRHDT and CDR2 FYEKMQ (reference sequence). The CDR3 reads CASSSRGTDTQYF. CDR3 DNA sequence: TGTGCCAGCAGCTCACGGGGGACAGATACGCAGTATTTT.

This chain uses TRBV18 with TRBJ1-6; D unresolved. This CDR3 has 14 amino acids. The germline V gene has CDR1 KGHSH and CDR2 LQKENI. Trimming cost V 2 bases and J 5 bases, with 7 bases left between them. The CDR3 DNA reads TGTGCCAGCTCACCAGCCCCTAATAATTCACCCCTCCACTTT. Protein: CASSPAPNNSPLHF.

The rearrangement joins TRBV27 to TRBJ2-5, with TRBD2 matching over 12 bases. TRBJ2-7 matches the DNA end more closely, so the J call is doubtful. CDR3 length: 15 residues. Germline V gives CDR1 MNHEY, CDR2 SMNVEV (reference sequence). In DNA form, the CDR3 reads TGTGCCAGCAGTTTAGGACTAGCGGGGACATACGAGCAGTACTTC. Its translation: CASSLGLAGTYEQYF.

This clone was observed a single time. A read error may produce the germline difference seen at one junction end. Other DNA sequences in this sample translate to the same CDR3. The chain recombines TRBV7-9 with TRBJ1-1; 8 nucleotides match TRBD1. The CDR3 runs 14 residues. Germline V gives CDR1 SEHNR, CDR2 FQNEAQ (reference sequence). CDR3 sequence (DNA): TGTGCCAGCAGCCCACAGGGGGGTCAGACTGAAGCTTTCTTC. It yields the protein CASSPQGGQTEAFF.

Concerning this clone: This specimen includes other DNA sequences encoding the same CDR3. The V call is TRBV28, the J call TRBJ2-7; D is undetermined. Germline assignment: CDR1 MDHEN and CDR2 SYDVKM. The V gene lost 5 bases and the J gene lost 4 bases, with 3 bases spanning the gap. The CDR3 contains 10 residues. CDR3 in DNA: TGTGCCAGCAGTCGTTACGAGCAGTACTTC. This encodes CASSRYEQYF.

The DNA of the CDR3 is TGTGCCAGCAGCCCGACAGGGTTTCCTAATCAGCCCCAGCATTTT. As protein: CASSPTGFPNQPQHF. The genes are TRBV9 and TRBJ1-5; 7 bases line up with TRBD1. Germline V gives CDR1 SGDLS, CDR2 YYNGEE. The CDR3 is made up of 15 amino acids. V shed 4 bases, J shed 4 bases, and the junction held 8 bases outside the gene matches. Using reference TRBV9 and TRBJ1-5 for the parts outside the CDR3, the full variable domain is DSGVTQTPKHLITATGQRVTLRCSPRSGDLSVYWYQQSLDQGLQFLIQYYNGEERAKGNILERFSAQQFPDLHSELNLSSLELGDSALYFCASSPTGFPNQPQHFGDGTRLSIL.

The V gene is TRBV5-1, the J gene TRBJ1-6; the match to TRBD1 covers 8 bases. CDR3 length: 14 amino acids. CDR1 SGHRS and CDR2 YFSETQ come from the germline V gene. J lost 10 bases, V lost 4 bases, and 7 bases had no gene match. CDR3 loop: CASSPTGADSPLHF. In DNA, the CDR3 is TGCGCCAGCAGCCCGACAGGGGCTGACTCACCCCTCCACTTT.

The chain links TRBV9 to TRBJ2-1, with 8 bases lining up with TRBD2. The CDR3 spans 14 residues. Germline trimming cut 0 bases from V and 6 bases from J; bases unmatched to any gene: 2. Germline V CDR1 and CDR2: SGDLS, YYNGEE. The CDR3 spells CASSVGLASNEQFF. DNA for the CDR3: TGTGCCAGCAGCGTAGGACTAGCGAGCAATGAGCAGTTCTTC. Variable domain in full (rest from reference TRBV9 and TRBJ2-1): DSGVTQTPKHLITATGQRVTLRCSPRSGDLSVYWYQQSLDQGLQFLIQYYNGEERAKGNILERFSAQQFPDLHSELNLSSLELGDSALYFCASSVGLASNEQFFGPGTRLTVL.

This clone was picked up a small number of times. The chain carries TRBV11-2 and TRBJ1-2, with TRBD1 matching 7 bases. This CDR3 is 16 amino acids long. Germline CDR1 and CDR2: SGHAT and FQNNGV. With V trimmed by 4 bases and J by 2 bases, 10 bases remained unmatched. The CDR3, as DNA: TGTGCCAGCAGCTCCGATGTTGGAGGGGGCAACTATGGCTACACCTTC. It is translated as CASSSDVGGGNYGYTF. The variable domain in full, completed from reference TRBV11-2 and TRBJ1-2, reads EAGVAQSPRYKIIEKRQSVAFWCNPISGHATLYWYQQILGQGPKLLIQFQNNGVVDDSQLPKDRFSAERLKGVDSTLKIQPAKLEDSAVYLCASSSDVGGGNYGYTFGSGTRLTVV.